This TCR beta chain was sequenced during a study of spatial heterogeneity in lung cancer. Study-level results: The counts of expanded TCRs, ubiquitous and regional, tracked ubiquitous and regional nonsynonymous mutations, respectively. Tumor mutation counts were tracked by expanded intratumoral alpha and beta TCR counts.

The time point: sample taken at primary tumor resection. This clonotype was counted many times. Antigen unknown. This beta chain is off target for a library built for alpha chains, so its abundance means little. TCRdb reprocessed the 5' RACE reads with MiXCR, giving one entry per CDR3 protein. In the table there are about 14,000 distinct CDR3 sequences, approximately 4.5% of which are singletons. The source was lung tumor tissue, collected at surgery. This receptor was obtained from a female donor with early-stage non-small cell lung cancer.

CDR3 loop: CASGLVGDGTVSYNEQFF. The DNA of the CDR3 is TGTGCTAGTGGTTTGGTGGGGGACGGGACGGTCTCCTACAATGAGCAGTTCTTC. J is TRBJ2-1 and V is TRBV12-5; D is perhaps TRBD1 or TRBD2 (5 bases each). V lost 0 bases to trimming and J lost 0 bases, with 15 bases between them. Germline lookup yields CDR1 LGHNT and CDR2 FRNRAP. The CDR3 sequence is 18 residues long.